Listed below are T cell receptor beta chains from one sample, sequenced in a study of read filtering for tumor transcriptome and immune sequencing. TCRdb processed the reads anew with MiXCR; each CDR3 protein has one entry. Of roughly 41,000 distinct CDR3 sequences detected, roughly an eighth appear once; the ten largest clones hold around 36%. Sample: a population of CD138-negative cells sorted from bone marrow. Receptors were obtained from a donor older than 35 with multiple myeloma. The CDR3 runs from the conserved cysteine through the conserved F or W. The D gene is left open where the match is weak. Clone sizes are given selectively: once, few, many, or a class where the clone is expanded.

TGCGCCAGCAGTCAATCCCTAGCGGGAGGGCCGGACACCGGGGAGCTGTTTTTT,CASSQSLAGGPDTGELFF,TRBD2,18,many,TRBV23-1,TRBJ2-2
TGCAGTGCCACCGACCAGCACTTGGAGACCCAGTACTTC,CSATDQHLETQYF,.,13,many,TRBV20-1,TRBJ2-5
TGCAGCGCTATGGACGGGGCCACTGAAGCTTTCTTT,CSAMDGATEAFF,.,12,many,TRBV29-1,TRBJ1-1
TGTGCCAGCAGCCAAGAGGGGGGCGCGGAGACCCAGTACTTC,CASSQEGGAETQYF,.,14,many,TRBV4-2,TRBJ2-5
TGTGCCAGCAGCTTAATAGGCTCGAAGGGGTTCGGGGAGCTGTTTTTT,CASSLIGSKGFGELFF,.,16,.,TRBV7-3,TRBJ2-2
TGTGCCAGCAGCAAGACCCCAACGACCTACAATGAGCAGTTCTTC,CASSKTPTTYNEQFF,.,15,many,TRBV7-9,TRBJ2-1
TGCGCCAGCAGCTTCAGAGGGGGGGCAACAGATACGCAGTATTTT,CASSFRGGATDTQYF,.,15,.,TRBV5-1,TRBJ2-3
TGTGCCAGCGGTACGAGGGGCAGCCTCTCCTACGAGCAGTACTTC,CASGTRGSLSYEQYF,.,15,many,TRBV7-2,TRBJ2-7
TGCAGTGCTAGAGGGGAGGGTTCCGTCTATGGCTACACCTTC,CSARGEGSVYGYTF,.,14,many,TRBV20-1,TRBJ1-2
TGTGCCAGCTCATCAGGGGTGAACGCTGAAGCTTTCTTT,CASSSGVNAEAFF,.,13,many,TRBV18,TRBJ1-1
TGTGCCAGCAGCCTCTACCCGCGGCAGAACTCCTACAATGAGCAGTTCTTC,CASSLYPRQNSYNEQFF,.,17,many,TRBV7-2,TRBJ2-1
TGTGCCAGCAGTTACCGACCCACAGATACGCAGTATTTT,CASSYRPTDTQYF,.,13,many,TRBV6-2/TRBV6-3,TRBJ2-3
TGTGCCAGCAGCTCTCCTTCCGGAAGCAACAGGCGCGAGCAGTACTTC,CASSSPSGSNRREQYF,.,16,many,TRBV11-2,TRBJ2-7
TGCAGTGCTACGGGGAGAGAGCGGGGCTACGAGCAGTACTTC,CSATGRERGYEQYF,TRBD2,14,.,TRBV20-1,TRBJ2-7
TGTGCCAGCTCACCACCGGGAGCAGTCTATGGCTACACCTTC,CASSPPGAVYGYTF,.,14,many,TRBV18,TRBJ1-2
TGTGCCGGCAGTCCGCGACCGGGACAGGGGTACCACGAGCAGTACTTC,CAGSPRPGQGYHEQYF,TRBD1,16,.,TRBV7-9,TRBJ2-7
TGTGCCAGCAGTGACGGACAGTATAGCAATCAGCCCCAGCATTTT,CASSDGQYSNQPQHF,.,15,few,TRBV6-1,TRBJ1-5
TGTGCCAGCAGCTTAAAGGGCGGGAGGTACCAAGAGACCCAGTACTTC,CASSLKGGRYQETQYF,TRBD2,16,.,TRBV7-9,TRBJ2-5
TGCGCCAGCAGCCTCTACTCTTCCTCGAGCACTGAAGCTTTCTTT,CASSLYSSSSTEAFF,.,15,many,TRBV5-1,TRBJ1-1
TGTGCCAGCAGCAAACTAGCGGGAGTAGGAGAGACCCAGTACTTC,CASSKLAGVGETQYF,TRBD2,15,many,TRBV5-5,TRBJ2-5
TGTGCCACCAGCCGATTGAACCGGGACCGCGAAGAGACCCAGTACTTC,CATSRLNRDREETQYF,.,16,few,TRBV15,TRBJ2-5
TGCGCCAGCAGTCGAACCGGGGCAGGGGAGACCCAGTACTTC,CASSRTGAGETQYF,.,14,many,TRBV5-1,TRBJ2-5
TGTGCCAGCAGCCCCTCCGGGACCACGGGAGAGACCCAGTACTTC,CASSPSGTTGETQYF,.,15,medium-sized,TRBV6-5,TRBJ2-5
TGTGCCAGCAGTGGAGCAGGGGCGGGCTCTGAAGCTTTCTTT,CASSGAGAGSEAFF,.,14,many,TRBV25-1,TRBJ1-1
TGTGCCAGCAGCTTATCTCCTGGACAGGGCACCGGGGAGCTGTTTTTT,CASSLSPGQGTGELFF,TRBD1,16,many,TRBV7-9,TRBJ2-2
TGCGCCAGCAGCTTGGTAACTCACGGGCAAGAGACCCAGTACTTC,CASSLVTHGQETQYF,.,15,many,TRBV5-1,TRBJ2-5